This is a list of T cell receptor beta chains from one sample in a study of T cell changes during pregnancy in multiple sclerosis. Only in-frame clones appear in the TCRdb table, and some are missing; sequencing was by immunoSEQ multiplex PCR. The sample has tens of thousands of clones; approximately 91% are singletons. Sequences were derived from peripheral blood, sampled in the second trimester of pregnancy. Source of these receptors: a female donor with multiple sclerosis, enrolled in a pregnancy study. CDR3s include the opening cysteine and the closing phenylalanine or tryptophan. A D gene is named only where the DNA matches it firmly. Clone size, where shown, is once, few, many, or a class for clones that have expanded.

V	size	J	D	CDR3	DNA
TRBV18	-	TRBJ2-1	TRBD2	CASSPLAGGSYNEQFF	TGTGCCAGCTCACCACTAGCGGGGGGATCCTACAATGAGCAGTTCTTC
TRBV29-1	-	TRBJ1-2	-	CSIGPNYGYTF	TGCAGCATCGGTCCCAACTATGGCTACACCTTC
TRBV20-1	once	TRBJ2-1	-	CSARSPEQFF	TGCAGTGCTAGATCTCCTGAGCAGTTCTTC
TRBV5-6	-	TRBJ2-1	TRBD2	CASSLAGAQYNEQFF	TGTGCCAGCAGCCTAGCGGGGGCCCAATACAATGAGCAGTTCTTC
TRBV7-3	-	TRBJ2-7	-	CASSPSVNSYEQYF	TGTGCCAGCAGCCCAAGTGTTAACTCGTACGAGCAGTACTTC
TRBV6-5	-	TRBJ2-7	TRBD1	CASSYVRGRIHEQYF	TGTGCCAGCAGTTACGTGAGGGGGCGCATCCACGAGCAGTACTTC
TRBV4-3	once	TRBJ2-2	-	CASSQAWNTGELFF	TGCGCCAGCAGCCAAGCTTGGAACACCGGGGAGCTGTTTTTT
TRBV5-1	-	TRBJ1-2	TRBD1	CASSPGTGEPYTF	TGCGCCAGCAGCCCCGGGACAGGGGAACCCTACACCTTC
TRBV9	once	TRBJ2-5	TRBD2	CASSVATSGGVVQETQYF	TGTGCCAGCAGCGTAGCGACTAGCGGGGGGGTCGTCCAAGAGACCCAGTACTTC
TRBV6-1	-	TRBJ1-3	TRBD1	CASSEGTGKNTIYF	TGTGCCAGCAGTGAAGGGACAGGGAAAAACACCATATATTTT
TRBV7-3	-	TRBJ2-5	TRBD2	CASSLTPPASGGAQTQYF	TGTGCCAGCAGCCTAACCCCCCCAGCCAGCGGGGGGGCCCAGACCCAGTACTTC
TRBV7-3	-	TRBJ1-4	TRBD1	CASSAGGGKLFF	TGTGCCAGCAGCGCCGGAGGGGGCAAACTGTTTTTT
TRBV4-1	few	TRBJ1-5	-	CASSRGSGQPQHF	TGCGCCAGCAGCAGGGGGTCCGGTCAGCCCCAGCATTTT
TRBV5-8	-	TRBJ1-5	-	CASSLGTLYSNQPQHF	TGTGCCAGCAGCTTGGGCACCCTCTATAGCAATCAGCCCCAGCATTTT
TRBV2	-	TRBJ1-3	TRBD1	CASSPGGSGNTIYF	TGTGCCAGCAGTCCAGGGGGCTCTGGAAACACCATATATTTT
TRBV11-3	-	TRBJ1-6	-	CASSLAGERNSPLHF	TGTGCCAGCAGCTTAGCAGGGGAAAGGAATTCACCCCTCCACTTT
TRBV18	-	TRBJ1-5	-	CASSWSGTSNQPQHF	TGTGCCAGCTCATGGAGCGGGACTTCAAATCAGCCCCAGCATTTT
TRBV7-9	-	TRBJ1-6	TRBD1	CASTTGGSSYNSPLHF	TGTGCCAGCACGACAGGGGGATCCTCCTATAATTCACCCCTCCACTTT
TRBV19	-	TRBJ2-5	-	CASSIGSGSQTQYF	TGTGCCAGTAGTATCGGCAGCGGTTCCCAGACCCAGTACTTC
TRBV5-4	-	TRBJ2-7	TRBD2	CASSLTSGDSYEQYF	TGTGCCAGCAGCTTGACTAGCGGGGACTCCTACGAGCAGTACTTC
TRBV9	-	TRBJ2-3	-	CASSVVGGAPDTQYF	TGTGCCAGCAGCGTAGTGGGGGGGGCCCCAGATACGCAGTATTTT
TRBV7-3	-	TRBJ2-3	-	CASRRLGTDTQYF	TGTGCCAGCAGGCGCTTGGGCACAGATACGCAGTATTTT
TRBV2	-	TRBJ2-3	-	CASSEALVLGGDTQYF	TGTGCCAGCAGTGAAGCTCTCGTGTTGGGAGGAGATACGCAGTATTTT
TRBV30	-	TRBJ2-7	TRBD1	CAWSVGQGLAYEQYF	TGTGCCTGGAGTGTAGGACAGGGGCTTGCCTACGAGCAGTACTTC
TRBV7-3	-	TRBJ2-3	-	CASSSDRWEHTQYF	TGTGCCAGCAGCTCGGACAGATGGGAGCATACGCAGTATTTT
TRBV19	-	TRBJ1-6	-	CASRRGGPYNSPLHF	TGTGCCAGTAGAAGGGGAGGGCCCTATAATTCACCCCTCCACTTT
TRBV7-2	once	TRBJ2-7	-	CASSLFLADYYEQYF	TGTGCCAGCAGCTTATTTTTGGCAGATTACTACGAGCAGTACTTC
TRBV2	-	TRBJ1-5	TRBD1	CASSPGQGALSNQPQHF	TGTGCCAGCTCTCCGGGACAGGGGGCATTAAGCAATCAGCCCCAGCATTTT
TRBV7-8	-	TRBJ1-6	TRBD1	CASSAEEGARSPLHF	TGTGCCAGCAGCGCCGAGGAGGGGGCGAGATCACCCCTCCACTTT
TRBV19	-	TRBJ2-5	-	CASSATSSETQYF	TGTGCCAGTAGTGCGACTAGTTCCGAGACCCAGTACTTC
TRBV28	-	TRBJ2-1	-	CASSDPSLRLGEQFF	TGTGCCAGCAGTGACCCTAGCTTAAGGTTAGGTGAGCAGTTCTTC
TRBV29-1	-	TRBJ1-3	-	CSVEVRSGNTIYF	TGCAGCGTTGAGGTACGGTCTGGAAACACCATATATTTT
TRBV5-1	-	TRBJ1-2	TRBD1	CASSLVGATGGGGYTF	TGCGCCAGCAGCTTGGTGGGGGCGACAGGGGGCGGTGGCTACACCTTC
TRBV5-5	-	TRBJ2-5	-	CASSLAGGREWETQYF	TGTGCCAGCAGCCTGGCCGGGGGGCGCGAATGGGAGACCCAGTACTTC
TRBV4-2	-	TRBJ1-2	-	CASSQDLQVYGYTF	TGTGCCAGCAGCCAAGACCTACAGGTCTATGGCTACACCTTC
TRBV4-2	-	TRBJ2-1	TRBD2	CASSQEGLASPRSYNEQFF	TGTGCCAGCAGCCAAGAGGGACTAGCGTCTCCTCGCTCCTACAATGAGCAGTTCTTC
TRBV19	-	TRBJ1-4	-	CASSDVPASIRNEKLFF	TGTGCCAGTAGCGATGTCCCCGCTAGTATTCGTAATGAAAAACTGTTTTTT
TRBV18	-	TRBJ2-7	-	CASSQGYSYEQYF	TGTGCCAGCTCACAGGGGTACTCCTACGAGCAGTACTTC
TRBV29-1	-	TRBJ1-5	-	CSVGGSGDQPQHF	TGCAGCGTTGGAGGGAGCGGGGATCAGCCCCAGCATTTT
TRBV2	-	TRBJ2-7	-	CASSDLERRGVEQYF	TGTGCCAGCAGTGACCTCGAGAGGCGCGGAGTCGAGCAGTACTTC
TRBV2	-	TRBJ2-4	-	CASREGGGGLSGKNIQYF	TGTGCCAGCAGGGAAGGGGGCGGGGGCCTATCTGGCAAAAACATTCAGTACTTC
TRBV7-9	-	TRBJ1-2	-	CASSRTQGHYGYTF	TGTGCCAGCAGCCGTACCCAGGGCCACTATGGCTACACCTTC
TRBV6-1	-	TRBJ1-5	TRBD1	CASRSTGNQPQHF	TGTGCCAGCAGATCGACAGGGAATCAGCCCCAGCATTTT
TRBV30	-	TRBJ2-7	TRBD1	CAWGGQAHEQYF	TGTGCCTGGGGAGGACAGGCCCACGAGCAGTACTTC
TRBV27	-	TRBJ1-1	-	CASSLSVRGTEAFF	TGTGCCAGCAGTTTATCGGTAAGGGGTACTGAAGCTTTCTTT
TRBV6-1	-	TRBJ2-3	TRBD2	CASSEAQGGGTDTQYF	TGTGCCAGCAGTGAAGCGCAGGGAGGGGGCACAGATACGCAGTATTTT
TRBV6-6	-	TRBJ2-7	TRBD1	CASWTGLAYEQYF	TGTGCCAGCTGGACAGGGTTGGCATACGAGCAGTACTTC
TRBV19	-	TRBJ1-5	-	CASSIRRSQPQHF	TGTGCCAGTAGTATTAGGAGAAGTCAGCCCCAGCATTTT